The present T cell receptor (beta chain) was sequenced within a study of T cells in Graves' hyperthyroidism and ophthalmopathy. In the study overall: Peripheral blood draws took place at initial diagnosis, ahead of any treatment. Notes on the study in general: Most expanded thyroid clonotypes above 0.001 also appeared in blood.

V lost 1 base to trimming and J lost 7 bases, with 7 bases between them. This CDR3 is built from 12 residues. Germline V gives CDR1 SEHNR, CDR2 FQNEAQ (reference sequence). Recently diagnosed hyperthyroidism of less than 2 months' duration affected patients aged 18 to 65. Every diagnosis used clinical symptoms, serum thyroxine and TRAb, thyroid ultrasound and orbital computed tomography. TCR beta CDR3 region amplification was performed from RNA transcripts. HTBI primers were the set used in a first-round RT-PCR of the TCR CDR3. MiXCR, run by TCRdb on the multiplex PCR reads, gives a single entry per CDR3 protein. The sample has under 650,000 distinct CDR3 sequences, 15% to 20% seen once. This clonotype was seen just once. Its antigen is currently unknown. A single base separates this from a much larger clone, so it may be a read error.

The clonotype comes from a woman aged 25 to 45 with Graves' hyperthyroidism. J is TRBJ1-1 and V is TRBV7-9, with D perhaps matching TRBD1 (5 bases). Sequenced sample: blood. In DNA form, the CDR3 reads TGTGCCAGCAGCTTAGGGGGGGTTGAAGCTTTCTTT. It specifies CASSLGGVEAFF.